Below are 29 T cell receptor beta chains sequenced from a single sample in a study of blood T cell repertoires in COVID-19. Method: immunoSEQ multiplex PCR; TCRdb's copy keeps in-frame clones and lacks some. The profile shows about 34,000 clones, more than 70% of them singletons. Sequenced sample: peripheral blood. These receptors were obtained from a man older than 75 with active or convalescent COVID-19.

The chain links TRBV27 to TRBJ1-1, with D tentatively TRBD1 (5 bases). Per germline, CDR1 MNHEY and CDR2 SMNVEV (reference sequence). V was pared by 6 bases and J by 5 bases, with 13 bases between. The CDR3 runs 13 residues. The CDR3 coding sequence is TGTGCCAGCAGCAATTCAGGGAATACTGAAGCTTTCTTT. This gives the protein CASSNSGNTEAFF.

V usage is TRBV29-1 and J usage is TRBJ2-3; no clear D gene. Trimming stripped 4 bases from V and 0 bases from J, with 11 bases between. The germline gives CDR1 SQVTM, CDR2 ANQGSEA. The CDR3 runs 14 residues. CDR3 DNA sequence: TGCAGCGTTGGCAGGCCCACTAGCACAGATACGCAGTATTTT. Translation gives CSVGRPTSTDTQYF.

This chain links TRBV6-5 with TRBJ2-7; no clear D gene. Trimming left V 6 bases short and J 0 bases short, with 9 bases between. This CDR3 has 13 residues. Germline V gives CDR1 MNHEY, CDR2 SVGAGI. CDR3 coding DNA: TGTGCCAGCAGACTGTCCGGCTCCTACGAGCAGTACTTC. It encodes CASRLSGSYEQYF.

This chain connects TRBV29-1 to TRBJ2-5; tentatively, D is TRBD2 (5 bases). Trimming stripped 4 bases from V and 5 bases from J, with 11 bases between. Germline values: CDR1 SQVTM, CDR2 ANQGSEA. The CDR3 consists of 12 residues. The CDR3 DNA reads TGCAGCGTTGCTCGAGGGAGCGAGACCCAGTACTTC. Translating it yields CSVARGSETQYF.

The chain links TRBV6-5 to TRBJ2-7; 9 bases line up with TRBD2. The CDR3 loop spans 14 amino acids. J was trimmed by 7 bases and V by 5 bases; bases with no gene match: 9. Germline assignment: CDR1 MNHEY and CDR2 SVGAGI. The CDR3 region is CASSRLAARGEQYF. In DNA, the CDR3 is TGTGCCAGCAGTAGACTAGCGGCGCGGGGAGAGCAGTACTTC.

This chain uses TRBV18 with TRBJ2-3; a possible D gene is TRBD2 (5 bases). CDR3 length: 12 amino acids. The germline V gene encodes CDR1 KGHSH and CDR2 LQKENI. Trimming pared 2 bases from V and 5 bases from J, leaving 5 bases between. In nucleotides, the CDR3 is TGTGCCAGCTCACCAGCGGGAGATACGCAGTATTTT. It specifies CASSPAGDTQYF.

The CDR3 spells CASSLGGTQTYEQYF. CDR3 nucleotides: TGCGCCAGCAGCTTGGGTGGGACACAAACCTACGAGCAGTACTTC. The rearrangement joins TRBV5-1 to TRBJ2-7; D is possibly TRBD1 (6 bases). There are 15 residues in the CDR3. V gave up 0 bases and J gave up 2 bases, with 12 bases separating them. Per germline, CDR1 SGHRS and CDR2 YFSETQ.

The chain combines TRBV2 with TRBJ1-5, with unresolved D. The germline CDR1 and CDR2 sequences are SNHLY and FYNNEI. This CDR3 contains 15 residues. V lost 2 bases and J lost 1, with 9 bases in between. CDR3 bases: TGTGCCAGCAGTGAAAGGCGGCAGAGCAATCAGCCCCAGCATTTT. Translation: CASSERRQSNQPQHF.

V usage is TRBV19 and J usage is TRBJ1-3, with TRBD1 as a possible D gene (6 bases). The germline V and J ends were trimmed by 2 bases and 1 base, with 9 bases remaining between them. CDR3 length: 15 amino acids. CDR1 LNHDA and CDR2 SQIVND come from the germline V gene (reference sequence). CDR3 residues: CASSIQGISGNTIYF. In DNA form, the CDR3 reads TGTGCCAGTAGTATACAGGGGATATCTGGAAACACCATATATTTT.

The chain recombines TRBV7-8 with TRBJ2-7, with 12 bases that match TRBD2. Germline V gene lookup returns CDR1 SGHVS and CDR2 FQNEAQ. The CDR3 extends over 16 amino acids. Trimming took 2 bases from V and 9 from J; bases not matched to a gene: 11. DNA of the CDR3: TGTGCCAGCAGCTTAACTGTCCTAGCGGGAGGGACTGGGCAGTACTTC. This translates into CASSLTVLAGGTGQYF.

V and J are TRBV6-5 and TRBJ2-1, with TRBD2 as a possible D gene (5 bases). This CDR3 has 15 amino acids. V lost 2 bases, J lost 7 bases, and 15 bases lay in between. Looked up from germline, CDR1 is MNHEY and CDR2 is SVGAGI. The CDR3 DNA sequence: TGTGCCAGCAGTTACGTTGGTCTAGCCGGTAATGAGCAGTTCTTC. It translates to CASSYVGLAGNEQFF.

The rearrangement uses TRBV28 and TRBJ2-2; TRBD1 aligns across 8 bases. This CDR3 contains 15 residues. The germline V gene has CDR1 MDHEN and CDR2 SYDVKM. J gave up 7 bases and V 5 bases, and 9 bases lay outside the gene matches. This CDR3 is CASSQRQGQDGELFF. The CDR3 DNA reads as TGTGCCAGCAGTCAAAGACAGGGACAGGACGGGGAGCTGTTTTTT. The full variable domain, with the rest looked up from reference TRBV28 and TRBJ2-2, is DVKVTQSSRYLVKRTGEKVFLECVQDMDHENMFWYRQDPGLGLRLIYFSYDVKMKEKGDIPEGYSVSREKKERFSLILESASTNQTSMYLCASSQRQGQDGELFFGEGSRLTVL.

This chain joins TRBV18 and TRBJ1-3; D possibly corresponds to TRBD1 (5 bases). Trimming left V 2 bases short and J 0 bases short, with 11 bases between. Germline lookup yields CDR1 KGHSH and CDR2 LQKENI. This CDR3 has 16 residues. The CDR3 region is CASSPTGGASGNTIYF. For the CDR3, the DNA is TGTGCCAGCTCACCAACGGGAGGGGCCTCTGGAAACACCATATATTTT.

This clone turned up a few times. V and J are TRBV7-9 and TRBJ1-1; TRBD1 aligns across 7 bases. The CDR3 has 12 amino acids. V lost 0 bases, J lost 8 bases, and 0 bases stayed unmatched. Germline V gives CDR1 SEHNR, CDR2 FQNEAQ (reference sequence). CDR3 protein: CASSLADREAFF. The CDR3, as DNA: TGTGCCAGCAGCTTAGCGGACAGGGAAGCTTTCTTT.

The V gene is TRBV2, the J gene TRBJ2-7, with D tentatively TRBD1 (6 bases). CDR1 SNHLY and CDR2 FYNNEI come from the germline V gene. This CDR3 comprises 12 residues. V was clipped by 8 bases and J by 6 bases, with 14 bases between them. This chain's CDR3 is CASCRQALEQYF. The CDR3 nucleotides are TGTGCCAGCTGCAGACAGGCCCTCGAGCAGTACTTC.

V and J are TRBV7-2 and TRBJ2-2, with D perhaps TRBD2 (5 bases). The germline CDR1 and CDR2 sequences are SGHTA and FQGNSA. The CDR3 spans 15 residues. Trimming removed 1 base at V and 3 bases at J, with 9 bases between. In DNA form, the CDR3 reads TGTGCCAGCAGCTTAGACGGCGGGTACACCGGGGAGCTGTTTTTT. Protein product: CASSLDGGYTGELFF.

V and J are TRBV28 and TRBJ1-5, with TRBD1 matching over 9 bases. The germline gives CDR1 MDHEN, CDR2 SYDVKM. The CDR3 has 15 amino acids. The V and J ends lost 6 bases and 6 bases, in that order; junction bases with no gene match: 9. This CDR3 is CASRTSQGAGQPQHF. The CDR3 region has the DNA TGTGCCAGCAGGACGTCACAGGGGGCTGGTCAGCCCCAGCATTTT. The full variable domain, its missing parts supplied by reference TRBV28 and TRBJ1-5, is DVKVTQSSRYLVKRTGEKVFLECVQDMDHENMFWYRQDPGLGLRLIYFSYDVKMKEKGDIPEGYSVSREKKERFSLILESASTNQTSMYLCASRTSQGAGQPQHFGDGTRLSIL.

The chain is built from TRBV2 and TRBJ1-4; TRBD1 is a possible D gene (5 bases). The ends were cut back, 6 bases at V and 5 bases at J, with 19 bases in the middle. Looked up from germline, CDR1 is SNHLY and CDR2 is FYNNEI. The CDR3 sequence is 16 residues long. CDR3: CASSTQTGTLNEKLFF. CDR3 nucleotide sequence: TGTGCCAGCAGCACCCAGACCGGGACTCTGAATGAAAAACTGTTTTTT.

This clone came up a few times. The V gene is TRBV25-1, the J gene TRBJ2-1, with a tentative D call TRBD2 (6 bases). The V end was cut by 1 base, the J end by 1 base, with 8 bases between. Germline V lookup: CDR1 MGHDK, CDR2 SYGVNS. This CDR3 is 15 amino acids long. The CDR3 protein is CASSELAVSYNEQFF. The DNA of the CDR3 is TGTGCCAGCAGTGAATTAGCGGTTTCCTACAATGAGCAGTTCTTC.

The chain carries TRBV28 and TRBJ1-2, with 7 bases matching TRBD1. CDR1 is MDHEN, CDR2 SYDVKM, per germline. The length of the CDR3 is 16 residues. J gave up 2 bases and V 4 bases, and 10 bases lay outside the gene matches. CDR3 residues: CASSSGTALGNYGYTF. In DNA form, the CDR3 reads TGTGCCAGCAGTTCAGGGACAGCGCTGGGGAACTATGGCTACACCTTC.

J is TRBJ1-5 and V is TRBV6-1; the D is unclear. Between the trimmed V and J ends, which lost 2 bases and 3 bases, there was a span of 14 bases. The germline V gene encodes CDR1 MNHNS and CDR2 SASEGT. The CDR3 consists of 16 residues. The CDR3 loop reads CASSEMFSYSNQPQHF. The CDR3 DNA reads TGTGCCAGCAGTGAAATGTTTTCATACTCCAATCAGCCCCAGCATTTT.

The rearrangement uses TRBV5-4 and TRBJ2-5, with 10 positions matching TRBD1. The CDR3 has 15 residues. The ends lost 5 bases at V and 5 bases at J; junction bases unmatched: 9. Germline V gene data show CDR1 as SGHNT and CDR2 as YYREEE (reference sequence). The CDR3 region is CASRSGTGVWETQYF. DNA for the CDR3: TGTGCCAGCAGGTCCGGGACAGGGGTGTGGGAGACCCAGTACTTC.

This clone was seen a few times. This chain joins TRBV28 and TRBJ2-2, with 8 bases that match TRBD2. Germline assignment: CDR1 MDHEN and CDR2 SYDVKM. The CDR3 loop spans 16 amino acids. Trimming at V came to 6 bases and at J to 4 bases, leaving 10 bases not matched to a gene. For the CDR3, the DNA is TGTGCCAGCAGCCTCTTCAGCGGGAGAGGCACCGGGGAGCTGTTTTTT. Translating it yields CASSLFSGRGTGELFF.

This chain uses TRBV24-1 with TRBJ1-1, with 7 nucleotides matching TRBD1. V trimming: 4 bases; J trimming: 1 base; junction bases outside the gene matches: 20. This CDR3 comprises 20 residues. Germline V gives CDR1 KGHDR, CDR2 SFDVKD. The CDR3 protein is CATSDRDSHNMLTANTEAFF. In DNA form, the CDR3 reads TGTGCCACCAGTGACAGGGACAGCCACAACATGCTAACGGCGAACACTGAAGCTTTCTTT.

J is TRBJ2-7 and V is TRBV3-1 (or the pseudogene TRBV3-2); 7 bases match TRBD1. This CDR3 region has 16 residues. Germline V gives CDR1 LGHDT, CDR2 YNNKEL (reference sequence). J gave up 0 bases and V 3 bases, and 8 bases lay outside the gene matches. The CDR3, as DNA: TGTGCCAGCAGCCACGACGGGACAGACCACTCCTACGAGCAGTACTTC. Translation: CASSHDGTDHSYEQYF.

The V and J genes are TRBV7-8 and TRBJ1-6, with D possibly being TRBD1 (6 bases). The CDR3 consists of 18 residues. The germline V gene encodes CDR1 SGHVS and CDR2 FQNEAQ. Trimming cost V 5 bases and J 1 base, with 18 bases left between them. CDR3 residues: CASSLGTWLGSYNSPLHF. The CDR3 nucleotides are TGTGCCAGCAGCCTAGGGACATGGCTTGGATCCTATAATTCACCCCTCCACTTT.

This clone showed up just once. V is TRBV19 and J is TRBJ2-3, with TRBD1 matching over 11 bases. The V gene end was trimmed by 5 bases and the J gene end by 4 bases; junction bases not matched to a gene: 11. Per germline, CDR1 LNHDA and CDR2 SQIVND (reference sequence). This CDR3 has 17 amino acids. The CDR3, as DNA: TGTGCCAGTAGTTCACGACCCGGGACAGGGGGTTCAGATACGCAGTATTTT. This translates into CASSSRPGTGGSDTQYF.

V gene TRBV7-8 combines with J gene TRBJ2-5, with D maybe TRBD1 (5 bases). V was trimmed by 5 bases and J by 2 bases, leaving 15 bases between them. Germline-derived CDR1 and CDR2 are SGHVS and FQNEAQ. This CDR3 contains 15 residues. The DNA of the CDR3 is TGTGCCAGCAGCCCGAGACAGATTATGCAAGAGACCCAGTACTTC. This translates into CASSPRQIMQETQYF.

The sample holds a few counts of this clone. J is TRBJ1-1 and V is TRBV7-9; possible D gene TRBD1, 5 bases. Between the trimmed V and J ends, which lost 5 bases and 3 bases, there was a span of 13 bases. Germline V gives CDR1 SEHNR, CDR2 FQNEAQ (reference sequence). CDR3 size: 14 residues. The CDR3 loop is CASSAVTGDTEAFF. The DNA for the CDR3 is TGTGCCAGCAGCGCGGTCACGGGGGACACTGAAGCTTTCTTT.